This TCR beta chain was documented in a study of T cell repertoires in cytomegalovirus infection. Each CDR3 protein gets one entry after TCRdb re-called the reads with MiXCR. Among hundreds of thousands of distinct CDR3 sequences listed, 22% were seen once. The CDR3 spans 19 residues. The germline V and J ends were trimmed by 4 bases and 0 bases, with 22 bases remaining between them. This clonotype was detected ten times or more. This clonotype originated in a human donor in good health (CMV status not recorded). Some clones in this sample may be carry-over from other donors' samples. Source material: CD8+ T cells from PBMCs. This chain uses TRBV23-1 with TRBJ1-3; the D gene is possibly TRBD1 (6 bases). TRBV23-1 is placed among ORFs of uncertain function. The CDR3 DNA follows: TGCGCCAGCAGTCGGGTTCCTTCCACAGGGAAGTCCTCTGGAAACACCATATATTTT. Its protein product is CASSRVPSTGKSSGNTIYF.